A single sample gave rise to the 4 T cell receptor beta chains below, sequenced in a study of blood T cell repertoires in COVID-19. Sequencing was performed with immunoSEQ multiplex PCR; in TCRdb, only in-frame clones are kept and a portion is missing. This table has 90,000 to 110,000 clones, around 83% appearing once. The sequencing input was peripheral blood. The receptor source for this set is a woman older than 75 with acute or convalescent COVID-19.

This clone was recorded a few times. One end of the junction fails to match germline, which may point to a read error. The chain links TRBV20-1 to TRBJ2-5, with 8 bases identical to TRBD2. CDR1 DFQATT and CDR2 SNEGSKA come from the germline V gene (reference sequence). The length of the CDR3 is 15 residues. As DNA, the CDR3 is TGCAGTGCTAGTAGCCCGACGGGAGGGCAAGGGACCCAGTACTTC. Translation: CSASSPTGGQGTQYF.

J is TRBJ1-4 and V is TRBV6-1, with D hard to call. CDR3 length: 15 amino acids. Trimming cost V 1 base and J 8 bases, with 14 bases left between them. Germline V gives CDR1 MNHNS, CDR2 SASEGT. CDR3 amino acids: CASSEGHTRAEKLFF. CDR3 sequence (DNA): TGTGCCAGCAGTGAAGGGCATACGAGGGCAGAAAAACTGTTTTTT.

This clone was seen once. V usage is TRBV2 and J usage is TRBJ2-2, with D unresolved. The germline V gene has CDR1 SNHLY and CDR2 FYNNEI. The V end lost 3 bases, the J end lost 0 bases, and 8 bases lay between the germline ends. The CDR3 spans 15 residues. CDR3 loop: CASSEVTPNTGELFF. Here the CDR3 DNA reads TGTGCCAGCAGTGAGGTGACACCGAACACCGGGGAGCTGTTTTTT.

The V gene is TRBV19, the J gene TRBJ2-1; 13 nucleotides line up with TRBD2. The CDR3 has 16 amino acids. Germline CDR1 and CDR2: LNHDA and SQIVND (reference sequence). With 5 bases clipped from V and 8 bases from J, the junction kept 9 bases outside the gene matches. CDR3 protein: CASSALTSGRADEQFF. For the CDR3, the DNA is TGTGCCAGTAGTGCCCTTACTAGCGGGAGGGCCGATGAGCAGTTCTTC.